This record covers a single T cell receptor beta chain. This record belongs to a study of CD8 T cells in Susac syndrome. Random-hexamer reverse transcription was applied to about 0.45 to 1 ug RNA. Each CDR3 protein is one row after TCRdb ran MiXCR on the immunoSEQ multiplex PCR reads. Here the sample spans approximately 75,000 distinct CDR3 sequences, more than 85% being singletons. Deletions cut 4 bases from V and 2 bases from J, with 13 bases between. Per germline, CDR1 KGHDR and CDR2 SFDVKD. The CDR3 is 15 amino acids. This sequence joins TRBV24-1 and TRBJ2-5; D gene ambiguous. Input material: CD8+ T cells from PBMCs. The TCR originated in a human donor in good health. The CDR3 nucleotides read TGTGCCACCAGTGACTCCGGCTACGGGCAAGAGACCCAGTACTTC. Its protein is CATSDSGYGQETQYF.